This T cell receptor beta chain comes out of a study of blood T cell repertoires in COVID-19. Two consecutive negative NP/OP PCR tests, clearance, or resolved symptoms defined Cohort 3 recovery. V lost 5 bases to trimming and J lost 3 bases, with 11 bases between them. Germline V lookup: CDR1 SGHAT, CDR2 FQNNGV. CDR3 length: 14 amino acids. Clones were sequenced by immunoSEQ multiplex PCR, and TCRdb holds only the in-frame ones, with some missing. The sample has 300,000 to 400,000 clones, about 90% seen once. This chain joins TRBV11-2 and TRBJ2-4, with D possibly matching TRBD1 (5 bases). Sequences were obtained from PBMCs or T cells enriched from blood (not recorded which). The clonotype originates from a man younger than 40 who had recovered from COVID-19. DNA for the CDR3: TGTGCCAGCAGCCCTTTAAGGGGCAAAAACATTCAGTACTTC. It codes for CASSPLRGKNIQYF.